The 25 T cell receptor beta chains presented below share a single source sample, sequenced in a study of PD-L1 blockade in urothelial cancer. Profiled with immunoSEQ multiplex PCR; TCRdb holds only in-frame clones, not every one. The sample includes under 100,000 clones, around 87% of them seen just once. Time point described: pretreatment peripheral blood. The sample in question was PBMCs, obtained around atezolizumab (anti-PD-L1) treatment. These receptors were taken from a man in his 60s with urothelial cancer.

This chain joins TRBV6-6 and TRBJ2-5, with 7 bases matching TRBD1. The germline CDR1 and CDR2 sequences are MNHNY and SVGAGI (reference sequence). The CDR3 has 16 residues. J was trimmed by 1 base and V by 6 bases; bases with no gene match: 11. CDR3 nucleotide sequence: TGTGCCAGCAGCCTGACAGGGCAACCCCCCCAAGAGACCCAGTACTTC. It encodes CASSLTGQPPQETQYF.

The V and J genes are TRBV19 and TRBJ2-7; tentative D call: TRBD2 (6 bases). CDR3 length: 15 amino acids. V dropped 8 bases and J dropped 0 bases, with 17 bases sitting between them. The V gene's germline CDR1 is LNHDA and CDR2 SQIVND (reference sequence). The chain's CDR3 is CASRMPGRSSYEQYF. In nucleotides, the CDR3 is TGTGCCAGTCGAATGCCCGGGAGAAGCTCCTACGAGCAGTACTTC.

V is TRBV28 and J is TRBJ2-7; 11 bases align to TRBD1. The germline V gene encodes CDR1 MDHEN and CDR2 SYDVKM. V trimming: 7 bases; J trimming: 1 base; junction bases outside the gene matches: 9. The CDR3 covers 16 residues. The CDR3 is CASTGGTGGFSYEQYF. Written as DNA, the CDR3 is TGTGCCAGCACCGGGGGGACAGGGGGTTTTTCCTACGAGCAGTACTTC.

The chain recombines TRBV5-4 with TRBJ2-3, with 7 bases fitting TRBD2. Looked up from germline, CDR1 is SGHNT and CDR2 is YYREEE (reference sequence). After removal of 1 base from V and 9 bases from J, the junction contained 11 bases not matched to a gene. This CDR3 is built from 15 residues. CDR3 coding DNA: TGTGCCAGCAGCTTGCCTAGCGGTACACAGATAACGCAGTATTTT. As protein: CASSLPSGTQITQYF.

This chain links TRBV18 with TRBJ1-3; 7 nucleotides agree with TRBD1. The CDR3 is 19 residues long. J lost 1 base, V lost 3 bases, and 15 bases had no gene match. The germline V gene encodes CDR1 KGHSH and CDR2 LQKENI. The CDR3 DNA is TGTGCCAGCTCACCTCTTTCCACGAGGGGGCATCCATCTGGAAACACCATATATTTT. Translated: CASSPLSTRGHPSGNTIYF.

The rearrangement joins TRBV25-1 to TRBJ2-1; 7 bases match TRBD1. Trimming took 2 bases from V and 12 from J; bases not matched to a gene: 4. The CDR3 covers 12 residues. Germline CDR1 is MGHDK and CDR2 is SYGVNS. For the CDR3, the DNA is TGTGCCAGCAGTGAACAGGGGGTCGGGCAGTTCTTC. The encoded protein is CASSEQGVGQFF. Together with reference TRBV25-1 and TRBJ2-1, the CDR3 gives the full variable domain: EADIYQTPRYLVIGTGKKITLECSQTMGHDKMYWYQQDPGMELHLIHYSYGVNSTEKGDLSSESTVSRIRTEHFPLTLESARPSHTSQYLCASSEQGVGQFFGPGTRLTVL.

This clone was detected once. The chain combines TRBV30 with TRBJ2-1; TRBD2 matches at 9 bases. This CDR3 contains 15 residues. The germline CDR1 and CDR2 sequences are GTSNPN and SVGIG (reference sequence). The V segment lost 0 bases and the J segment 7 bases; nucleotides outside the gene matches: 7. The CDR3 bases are TGTGCCTGGAGTGTACGAGCGGGAGGTAGGAATGAGCAGTTCTTC. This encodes CAWSVRAGGRNEQFF.

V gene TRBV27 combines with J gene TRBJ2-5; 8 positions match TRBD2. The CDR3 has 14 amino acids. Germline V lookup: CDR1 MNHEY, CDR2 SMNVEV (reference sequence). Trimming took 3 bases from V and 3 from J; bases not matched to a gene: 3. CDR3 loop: CASSFAAGEETQYF. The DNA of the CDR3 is TGTGCCAGCAGTTTCGCAGCGGGAGAAGAGACCCAGTACTTC.

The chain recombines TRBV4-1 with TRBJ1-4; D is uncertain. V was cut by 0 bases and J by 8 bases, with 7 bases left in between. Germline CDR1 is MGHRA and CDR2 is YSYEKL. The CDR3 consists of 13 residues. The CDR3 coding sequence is TGCGCCAGCAGCCAAGATCGTGGCGAAAAACTGTTTTTT. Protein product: CASSQDRGEKLFF.

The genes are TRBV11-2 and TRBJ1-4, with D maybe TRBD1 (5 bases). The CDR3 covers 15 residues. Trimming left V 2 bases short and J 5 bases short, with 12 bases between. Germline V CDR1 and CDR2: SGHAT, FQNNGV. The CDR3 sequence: CASSLSSGWNEKLFF. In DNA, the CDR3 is TGTGCCAGCAGCTTAAGCTCAGGGTGGAATGAAAAACTGTTTTTT.

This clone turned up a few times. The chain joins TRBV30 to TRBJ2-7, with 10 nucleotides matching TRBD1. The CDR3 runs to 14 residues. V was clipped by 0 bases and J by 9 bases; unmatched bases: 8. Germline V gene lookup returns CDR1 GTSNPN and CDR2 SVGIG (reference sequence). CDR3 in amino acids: CAWSVGTGAVVQYF. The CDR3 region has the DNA TGTGCCTGGAGTGTAGGGACAGGGGCGGTGGTGCAGTACTTC.

In DNA form, the CDR3 reads TGTGCCATCAGTGATCGGGGGGGTCCCTTTGGCTACACCTTC. This codes for CAISDRGGPFGYTF. This chain links TRBV10-3 with TRBJ1-2; D may be TRBD1 (5 bases). Germline values: CDR1 ENHRY, CDR2 SYGVKD. CDR3 length equals 14 residues. Trimming cost V 3 bases and J 7 bases, with 15 bases left between them.

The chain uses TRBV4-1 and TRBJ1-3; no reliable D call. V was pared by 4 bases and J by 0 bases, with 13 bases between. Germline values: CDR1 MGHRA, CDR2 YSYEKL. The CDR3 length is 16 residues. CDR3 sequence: CASSLELPGSGNTIYF. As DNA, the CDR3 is TGCGCCAGCAGCCTTGAACTCCCTGGCTCTGGAAACACCATATATTTT.

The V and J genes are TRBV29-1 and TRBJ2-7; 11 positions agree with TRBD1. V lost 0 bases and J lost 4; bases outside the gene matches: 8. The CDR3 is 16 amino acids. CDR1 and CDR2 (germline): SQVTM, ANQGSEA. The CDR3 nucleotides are TGCAGCGTTGAAGATGATAGCGGACAGGGGGCGTACGAGCAGTACTTC. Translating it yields CSVEDDSGQGAYEQYF.

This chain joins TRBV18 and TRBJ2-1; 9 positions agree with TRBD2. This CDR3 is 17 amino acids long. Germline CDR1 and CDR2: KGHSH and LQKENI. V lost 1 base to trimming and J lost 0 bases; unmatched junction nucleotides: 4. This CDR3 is CASSPRTSVRSYNEQFF. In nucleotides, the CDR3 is TGTGCCAGCTCACCACGGACTAGCGTTCGCTCCTACAATGAGCAGTTCTTC.

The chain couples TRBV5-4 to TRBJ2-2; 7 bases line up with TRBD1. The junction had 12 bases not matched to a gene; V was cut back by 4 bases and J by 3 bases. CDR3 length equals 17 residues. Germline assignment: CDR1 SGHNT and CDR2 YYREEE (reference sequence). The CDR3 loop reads CASSRGGRQGDTGELFF. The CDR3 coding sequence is TGTGCCAGCAGCCGAGGGGGCCGACAGGGCGACACCGGGGAGCTGTTTTTT.

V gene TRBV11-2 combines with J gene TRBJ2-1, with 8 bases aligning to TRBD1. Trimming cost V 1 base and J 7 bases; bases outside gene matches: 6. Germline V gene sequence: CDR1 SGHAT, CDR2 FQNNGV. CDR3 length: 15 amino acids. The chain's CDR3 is CASSLGDRFRNEQFF. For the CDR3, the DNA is TGTGCCAGCAGCTTAGGGGACAGGTTTCGAAATGAGCAGTTCTTC.

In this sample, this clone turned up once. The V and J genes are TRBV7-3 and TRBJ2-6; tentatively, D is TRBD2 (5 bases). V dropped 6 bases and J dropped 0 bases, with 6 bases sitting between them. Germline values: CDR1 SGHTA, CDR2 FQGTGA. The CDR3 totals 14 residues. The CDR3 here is CASRGSSGANVLTF. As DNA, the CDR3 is TGTGCCAGCAGGGGGAGCTCTGGGGCCAACGTCCTGACTTTC.

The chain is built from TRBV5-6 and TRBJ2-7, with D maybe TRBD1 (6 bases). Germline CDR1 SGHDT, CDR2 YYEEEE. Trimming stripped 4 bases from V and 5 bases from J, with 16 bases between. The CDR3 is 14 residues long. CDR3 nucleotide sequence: TGTGCCAGCAGCCAAGGGGGAAGGGGGAACGAGCAGTACTTC. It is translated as CASSQGGRGNEQYF. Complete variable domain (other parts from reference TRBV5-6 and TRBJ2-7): DAGVTQSPTHLIKTRGQQVTLRCSPKSGHDTVSWYQQALGQGPQFIFQYYEEEERQRGNFPDRFSGHQFPNYSSELNVNALLLGDSALYLCASSQGGRGNEQYFGPGTRLTVT.

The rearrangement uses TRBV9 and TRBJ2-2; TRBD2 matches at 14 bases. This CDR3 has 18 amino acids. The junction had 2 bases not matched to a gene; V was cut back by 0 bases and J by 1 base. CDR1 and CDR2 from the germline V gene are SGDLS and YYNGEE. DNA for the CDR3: TGTGCCAGCAGCGTAGTGGGACTAGCGGGGGAGAACACCGGGGAGCTGTTTTTT. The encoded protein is CASSVVGLAGENTGELFF.

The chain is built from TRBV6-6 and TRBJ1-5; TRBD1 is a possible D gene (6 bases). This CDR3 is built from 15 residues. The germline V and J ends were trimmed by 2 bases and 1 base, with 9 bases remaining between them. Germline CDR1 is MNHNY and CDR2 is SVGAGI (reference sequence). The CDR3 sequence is CASSYGQPSNQPQHF. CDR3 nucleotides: TGTGCCAGCAGTTACGGACAGCCGAGCAATCAGCCCCAGCATTTT.

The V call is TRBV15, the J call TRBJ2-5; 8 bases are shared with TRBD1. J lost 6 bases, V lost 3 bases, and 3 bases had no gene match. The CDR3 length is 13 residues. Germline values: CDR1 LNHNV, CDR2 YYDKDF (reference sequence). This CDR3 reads CATSRDREKTQYF. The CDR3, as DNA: TGTGCCACCAGCAGGGACAGGGAAAAGACCCAGTACTTC.

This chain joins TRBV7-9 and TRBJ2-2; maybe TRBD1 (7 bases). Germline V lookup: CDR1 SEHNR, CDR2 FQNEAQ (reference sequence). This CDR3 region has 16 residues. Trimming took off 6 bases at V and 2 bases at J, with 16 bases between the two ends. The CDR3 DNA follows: TGTGCCAGCAGGCCCCCAGGGGGGTTTAACACCGGGGAGCTGTTTTTT. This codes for CASRPPGGFNTGELFF.

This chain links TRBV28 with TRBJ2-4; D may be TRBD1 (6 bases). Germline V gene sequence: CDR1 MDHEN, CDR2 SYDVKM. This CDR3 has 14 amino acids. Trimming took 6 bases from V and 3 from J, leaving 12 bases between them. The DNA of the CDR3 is TGTGCCAGCAGCACCGGGACAAGCAAAAACATTCAGTACTTC. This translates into CASSTGTSKNIQYF.

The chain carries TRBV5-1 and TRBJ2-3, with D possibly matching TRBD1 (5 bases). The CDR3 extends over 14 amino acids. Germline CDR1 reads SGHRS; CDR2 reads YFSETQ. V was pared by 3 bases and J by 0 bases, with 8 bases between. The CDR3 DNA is TGCGCCAGCAGCTCCAGGGATAGCACAGATACGCAGTATTTT. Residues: CASSSRDSTDTQYF.